Listed below are T cell receptor beta chains from one sample, sequenced in a study of T cell responses to AZD1222 COVID-19 vaccine. TCRdb's table, derived via immunoSEQ multiplex PCR, lists solely in-frame clones and lacks some. The sample consists of about 150,000 clones, about nine tenths of them appearing once. Source: peripheral blood, taken on day 0 of MenACWY control vaccination. The receptor set was obtained from an adult in good health. CDR3s include the opening cysteine and the closing phenylalanine or tryptophan. A D gene is named only where the DNA matches it firmly. Size is omitted from some rows. Given values are once, few, many or a class for expanded clones.

DNA: TGCGCCAGCAGTCGAGGGGGCGCCGATAACACTGAAGCTTTCTTT
CDR3: CASSRGGADNTEAFF
size: -
D: TRBD1
length: 15
V: TRBV10-1
J: TRBJ1-1

DNA: TGTGCCAGCAGCTCTCGACTAGCGGGATCGTACTACGAGCAGTACTTC
CDR3: CASSSRLAGSYYEQYF
size: -
D: TRBD2
length: 16
V: TRBV13
J: TRBJ2-7

DNA: TGTGCCAGCTGGGGTGCGGGAGGGGACACCGGGGAGCTGTTTTTT
CDR3: CASWGAGGDTGELFF
size: -
D: TRBD2
length: 15
V: TRBV6-5
J: TRBJ2-2

DNA: TGTGCCACACAACCCTGGACGGGAAGCTCCTATAATTCACCCCTCCACTTT
CDR3: CATQPWTGSSYNSPLHF
size: -
D: -
length: 17
V: TRBV10-3
J: TRBJ1-6

DNA: TGTGCCAGCAGCTTAGAAAGACAGGGAAAAAACATTCAGTACTTC
CDR3: CASSLERQGKNIQYF
size: -
D: TRBD1
length: 15
V: TRBV11-3
J: TRBJ2-4

DNA: TGTGCCAGCTCACCACAGGCACCTGGAAACACCATATATTTT
CDR3: CASSPQAPGNTIYF
size: -
D: -
length: 14
V: TRBV18
J: TRBJ1-3

DNA: TGTGCCAGCAGCCTCAGACAGGGGCTTCTGCGGGACGAGCAGTACTTC
CDR3: CASSLRQGLLRDEQYF
size: -
D: TRBD1
length: 16
V: TRBV3-1/TRBV3-2
J: TRBJ2-7

DNA: TGTGCCAGCAGCCTGAACAGGGACTATGGCTACACCTTC
CDR3: CASSLNRDYGYTF
size: few
D: -
length: 13
V: TRBV7-2
J: TRBJ1-2

DNA: TGTGCCTCCGAGGGACAGCCGAACACTGAAGCTTTCTTT
CDR3: CASEGQPNTEAFF
size: -
D: TRBD1
length: 13
V: TRBV19
J: TRBJ1-1

DNA: TGTGCCAGCAGCCTGGGGGGGGGAACCCGTTTCGGATCACCCCTCCACTTT
CDR3: CASSLGGGTRFGSPLHF
size: once
D: -
length: 17
V: TRBV7-2
J: TRBJ1-6